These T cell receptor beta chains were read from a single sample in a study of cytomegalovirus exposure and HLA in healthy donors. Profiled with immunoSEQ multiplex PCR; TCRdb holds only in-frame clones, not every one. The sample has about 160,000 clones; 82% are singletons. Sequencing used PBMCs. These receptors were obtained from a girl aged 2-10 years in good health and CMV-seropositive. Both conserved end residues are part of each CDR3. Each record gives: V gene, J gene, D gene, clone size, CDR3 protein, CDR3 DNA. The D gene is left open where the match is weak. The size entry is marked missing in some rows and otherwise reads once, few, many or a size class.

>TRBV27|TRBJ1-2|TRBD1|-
CATRPWAQGQDNYGYTF
TGTGCCACCAGACCTTGGGCACAGGGACAGGATAACTATGGCTACACCTTC
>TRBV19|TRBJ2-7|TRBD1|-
CASRADRGPEQYF
TGTGCCAGTAGGGCCGACAGGGGGCCTGAGCAGTACTTC
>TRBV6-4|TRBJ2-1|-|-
CASSPGVAAYNEQFF
TGTGCCAGCAGCCCGGGGGTAGCGGCTTACAATGAGCAGTTCTTC
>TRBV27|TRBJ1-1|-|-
CASSVTGRDTEAFF
TGTGCCAGCAGTGTCACAGGGAGGGATACTGAAGCTTTCTTT
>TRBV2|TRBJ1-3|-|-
CASGRGGGNTIYF
TGTGCCAGCGGAAGGGGGGGCGGAAACACCATATATTTT
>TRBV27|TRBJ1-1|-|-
CASSSRWGRRVNQAFF
TGTGCCAGCAGTTCCCGGTGGGGGCGAAGGGTAAACCAAGCTTTCTTT
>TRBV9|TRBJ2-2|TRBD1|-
CASRTYPRGTGELFF
TGTGCCAGCAGGACCTACCCCAGGGGGACCGGGGAGCTGTTTTTT
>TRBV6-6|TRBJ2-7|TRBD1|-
CASRTGGEQYF
TGTGCCAGCAGAACAGGGGGCGAGCAGTACTTC
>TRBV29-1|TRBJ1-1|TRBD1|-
CSVGDRGQEGEAFF
TGCAGCGTGGGGGACAGGGGGCAGGAGGGTGAAGCTTTCTTT
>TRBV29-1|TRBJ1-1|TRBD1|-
CSVSETGRTEAFF
TGCAGCGTTTCGGAGACAGGGCGGACTGAAGCTTTCTTT
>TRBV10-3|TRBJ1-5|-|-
CAISASQVGGQPQHF
TGTGCCATCAGTGCTTCCCAAGTAGGGGGTCAGCCCCAGCATTTT
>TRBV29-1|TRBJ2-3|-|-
CSVDRMKTDTQYF
TGCAGCGTTGACAGGATGAAGACAGATACGCAGTATTTT
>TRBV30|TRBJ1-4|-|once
CACCRGDEKLFF
TGTGCCTGTTGCCGGGGAGACGAAAAACTGTTTTTT
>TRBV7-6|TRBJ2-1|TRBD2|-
CASSSYTSGSGNEQFF
TGTGCCAGCAGCTCATATACTAGCGGGAGCGGCAATGAGCAGTTCTTC
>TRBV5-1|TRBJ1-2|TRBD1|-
CASSLMTGGTDGYTF
TGCGCCAGCAGCTTGATGACAGGGGGGACGGATGGCTACACCTTC
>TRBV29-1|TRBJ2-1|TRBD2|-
CSVIGRGSYNEQFF
TGCAGCGTCATCGGGAGGGGTTCCTACAATGAGCAGTTCTTC
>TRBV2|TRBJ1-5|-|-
CASSGESNQPQHF
TGTGCCAGCAGTGGGGAGAGCAATCAGCCCCAGCATTTT
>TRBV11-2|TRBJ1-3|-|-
CASSPLRGGKRNTIYF
TGTGCCAGCAGCCCTTTACGGGGGGGTAAGAGAAACACCATATATTTT
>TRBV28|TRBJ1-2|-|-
CASSRGGQGVNYGYTF
TGTGCCAGCAGTCGGGGGGGGCAGGGTGTTAACTATGGCTACACCTTC
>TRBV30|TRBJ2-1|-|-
CAWSLRVKYNEQFF
TGTGCCTGGAGTCTTCGGGTTAAATACAATGAGCAGTTCTTC
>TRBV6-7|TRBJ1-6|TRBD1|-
CASSTSRTGGNSPLHF
TGTGCCAGCAGTACTTCTCGGACAGGGGGGAATTCACCCCTCCACTTT
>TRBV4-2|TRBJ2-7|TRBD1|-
CASSLAFGQGASYEQYF
TGTGCCAGCAGCCTTGCGTTTGGGCAGGGGGCATCCTACGAGCAGTACTTC